The 8 T cell receptor beta chains given below trace back to one sample, sequenced in a study of blood T cells in healthy people across ages. A second PCR, run for roughly 6 to 11 cycles, used a sample-barcoded 5' primer plus a J-beta primer mix. TCRdb analysed the 5' RACE reads with MiXCR anew, one entry per CDR3 protein. The table has fewer than 1 million distinct CDR3 sequences, about 42% seen once; the top ten hold around 21%. Specimen: blood. These receptors were obtained from a man in his 60s in good health.

The table lists this clonotype with many counts. The chain is built from TRBV12-3 or TRBV12-4 and TRBJ2-3; 10 nucleotides match TRBD1. CDR3 size: 16 residues. Trimming removed 4 bases from V and 4 bases from J; junction bases left unmatched: 8. The CDR3 DNA sequence: TGTGCCAGCAGTTACATGGGGACAGGGGTGCCAGATACGCAGTATTTT. It translates to CASSYMGTGVPDTQYF.

The chain employs TRBV9 and TRBJ1-4; no clear D. The CDR3 covers 14 residues. CDR1 and CDR2 from the germline V gene are SGDLS and YYNGEE. V gave up 0 bases and J gave up 6 bases, with 9 bases separating them. The CDR3 region is CASSVGGLDEKLFF. The CDR3 DNA reads as TGTGCCAGCAGCGTAGGCGGCCTGGATGAAAAACTGTTTTTT.

The chain employs TRBV11-3 and TRBJ2-7; D perhaps matches TRBD1 (7 bases). V was cut by 4 bases and J by 2 bases, with 21 bases left in between. The CDR3 is made up of 17 amino acids. Germline V gene sequence: CDR1 SGHNT, CDR2 YENEEA. The CDR3 reads CASSSRGPGQRAYEQYF. DNA of the CDR3: TGTGCCAGCAGCTCCCGAGGGCCGGGACAGCGGGCCTACGAGCAGTACTTC.

The chain has TRBV27 and TRBJ2-6; 9 nucleotides match TRBD1. Germline V gives CDR1 MNHEY, CDR2 SMNVEV (reference sequence). V shed 2 bases, J shed 0 bases, and the junction held 2 bases outside the gene matches. The CDR3 contains 17 residues. The CDR3 sequence: CASSLGGQGSGANVLTF. In DNA, the CDR3 is TGTGCCAGCAGTTTAGGGGGACAGGGCTCTGGGGCCAACGTCCTGACTTTC.

V usage is TRBV27 and J usage is TRBJ2-3; 8 bases map to TRBD2. There are 16 residues in the CDR3. Trimming cost V 6 bases and J 0 bases; bases outside gene matches: 8. Germline V gives CDR1 MNHEY, CDR2 SMNVEV (reference sequence). Here the CDR3 DNA reads TGTGCCAGCAGAGTTCGGGGGGGAATTAGCACAGATACGCAGTATTTT. It is translated as CASRVRGGISTDTQYF.

This clonotype was counted between two and nine times. The rearrangement joins TRBV20-1 to TRBJ2-7; D possibly uses TRBD1 or TRBD2 (5 bases each). The germline CDR1 and CDR2 sequences are DFQATT and SNEGSKA (reference sequence). The CDR3 runs 14 residues. V lost 4 bases and J 3 bases, leaving 16 bases between the germline ends. Here the CDR3 DNA reads TGCAGTGCTATTGGGGGAAAAACTTTCTACGAGCAGTACTTC. This encodes CSAIGGKTFYEQYF.

The V and J genes are TRBV6-2 or TRBV6-3 and TRBJ2-5; the match to TRBD1 covers 7 bases. CDR3 length equals 16 residues. Germline values: CDR1 MNHEY, CDR2 SVGEGT. V dropped 5 bases and J dropped 2; count of bases not matched to a gene: 11. In DNA, the CDR3 is TGTGCCAGCAGTAGCGCGCATACGGGACAGCAAGAGACCCAGTACTTC. Protein sequence: CASSSAHTGQQETQYF.

The rearrangement joins TRBV27 to TRBJ2-5, with 7 bases fitting TRBD2. The CDR3 has 14 amino acids. V lost 0 bases and J lost 5; bases outside the gene matches: 3. Germline lookup yields CDR1 MNHEY and CDR2 SMNVEV (reference sequence). CDR3 sequence reads: CASSLSRGGETQYF. The CDR3 DNA sequence: TGTGCCAGCAGTTTATCACGGGGAGGGGAGACCCAGTACTTC.